A selection of T cell receptor beta chains follows, all from one sample in a study of T cell changes during pregnancy in multiple sclerosis. TCRdb keeps only in-frame clones here, not all; method: immunoSEQ multiplex PCR. In the table there are roughly 80,000 clones, approximately 90% of which are singletons. Sequencing used peripheral blood, obtained before pregnancy. The receptors were gathered from a female donor with multiple sclerosis, enrolled in a pregnancy study. Both conserved end residues are part of each CDR3. D genes are given only for firm matches. Part of the rows lack a size; the others show once, few, many or a class for expanded clones.

v_call	d_call	j_call	clone_size	cdr3_length	cdr3_aa	cdr3_nt
TRBV6-5	TRBD1	TRBJ1-2	few	13	CASKQGAVHGYTF	TGTGCCAGTAAACAGGGGGCGGTTCATGGCTACACCTTC
TRBV6-1	.	TRBJ1-5	.	12	CASRQGNQPQHF	TGTGCCAGCAGACAGGGCAATCAGCCCCAGCATTTT
TRBV4-1	.	TRBJ1-4	.	14	CASSQTGLGEKLFF	TGCGCCAGCAGCCAAACCGGACTTGGTGAAAAACTGTTTTTT
TRBV7-9	.	TRBJ2-3	.	16	CASSYPSTASTDTQYF	TGTGCCAGCAGCTACCCCTCGACAGCGAGCACAGATACGCAGTATTTT
TRBV6-1	.	TRBJ2-5	.	13	CASSDVLQETQYF	TGTGCCAGCAGTGATGTGTTACAAGAGACCCAGTACTTC
TRBV10-1	TRBD1	TRBJ2-3	.	14	CASSWDRGGTAQYF	TGCGCCAGCAGCTGGGACAGGGGAGGTACTGCGCAGTATTTT
TRBV19	.	TRBJ1-1	.	14	CASSISGLGTEAFF	TGTGCCAGTAGTATATCAGGGTTGGGGACTGAAGCTTTCTTT
TRBV7-6	TRBD1	TRBJ1-5	.	17	CASSPGTGGELGQPQHF	TGTGCCAGCAGCCCGGGGACAGGGGGCGAGTTGGGTCAGCCCCAGCATTTT
TRBV7-3	TRBD2	TRBJ2-1	.	16	CASSLRSGGADNEQFF	TGTGCCAGCAGCTTACGTAGCGGGGGGGCAGATAATGAGCAGTTCTTC
TRBV4-1	.	TRBJ1-1	.	15	CASSQEMAGDTEAFF	TGCGCCAGCAGCCAAGAAATGGCAGGGGACACTGAAGCTTTCTTT
TRBV4-1	.	TRBJ2-1	.	16	CASSQEELSSYNEQFF	TGCGCCAGCAGCCAAGAAGAACTTAGCTCCTACAATGAGCAGTTCTTC
TRBV10-3	TRBD2	TRBJ2-1	.	18	CAITPGLAGGKPYNEQFF	TGTGCCATCACCCCGGGACTAGCGGGGGGGAAACCCTACAATGAGCAGTTCTTC
TRBV14	.	TRBJ1-2	.	13	CASSQDAGFGYTF	TGTGCCAGCAGCCAAGATGCAGGTTTTGGCTACACCTTC
TRBV5-6	.	TRBJ2-1	.	15	CASSLFWAAYNEQFF	TGTGCCAGCAGCTTGTTCTGGGCAGCTTACAATGAGCAGTTCTTC
TRBV14	.	TRBJ1-4	.	15	CASSRPHATNEKLFF	TGTGCCAGCAGCCGGCCGCATGCAACTAATGAAAAACTGTTTTTT
TRBV6-5	.	TRBJ1-1	.	12	CASSYPGQEAFF	TGTGCCAGCAGTTACCCGGGACAAGAAGCTTTCTTT
TRBV11-1	.	TRBJ2-5	.	15	CASSQAGGHQETQYF	TGTGCCAGCTCTCAGGCTGGGGGACATCAAGAGACCCAGTACTTC
TRBV18	.	TRBJ2-3	.	15	CASSPPVGGTDTQYF	TGTGCCAGCTCACCACCGGTTGGGGGGACAGATACGCAGTATTTT
TRBV11-2	.	TRBJ2-1	.	12	CASSRPGYEQFF	TGTGCCAGCAGCCGCCCGGGTTATGAGCAGTTCTTC
TRBV6-5	.	TRBJ1-4	.	15	CASRKSERVNEKLFF	TGTGCCAGCAGAAAATCGGAGAGGGTTAATGAAAAACTGTTTTTT
TRBV7-9	.	TRBJ1-6	.	15	CASSLGHREGSPLHF	TGTGCCAGCAGCTTAGGGCACAGGGAAGGGTCACCCCTCCACTTT
TRBV14	.	TRBJ2-1	.	13	CASSQTGYNEQFF	TGTGCCAGCAGTCAAACGGGGTACAATGAGCAGTTCTTC
TRBV4-1	TRBD1	TRBJ2-7	.	18	CASSLSTGTGEISYEQYF	TGCGCCAGCAGCCTCTCCACCGGGACAGGGGAAATCTCCTACGAGCAGTACTTC
TRBV11-2	TRBD1	TRBJ1-6	.	15	CASSYKGQGNSPLHF	TGTGCCAGCAGCTACAAGGGACAGGGCAATTCACCCCTCCACTTT
TRBV6-6	TRBD2	TRBJ2-1	once	15	CASSPLAGGYNEQFF	TGTGCCAGCAGTCCACTAGCGGGGGGTTACAATGAGCAGTTCTTC